This TCR beta chain was documented in a study of blood T cell repertoires in COVID-19. The table came from immunoSEQ multiplex PCR; TCRdb's copy has only in-frame clones and leaves some out. The repertoire holds 60,000 to 90,000 clones, roughly 87% seen once, with about 5.3% in the top ten. From germline, CDR1 is MDHEN and CDR2 SYDVKM. The CDR3 runs to 10 residues. Trimming stripped 7 bases from V and 6 bases from J, with 7 bases between. Sequenced: peripheral blood. The chain uses TRBV28 and TRBJ2-7, with D perhaps TRBD1 (6 bases). This TCR derives from an elderly woman with active or convalescent COVID-19. Written as DNA, the CDR3 is TGTGCCAGCATAGGGGGCGAGCAGTACTTC. Translated: CASIGGEQYF.